The text below deals with one T cell receptor (beta chain). The record originates from a study of blood T cell repertoires in COVID-19. Study information: In each case, the material was cDNA or gDNA derived from T cells, B-cell-depleted T cells, or PBMCs.

Seattle patients were enrolled while actively infected and followed longitudinally. In the original workflow: Amplifying reference gene primers gave estimates of nucleated cell counts. Assay: immunoSEQ multiplex PCR; the TCRdb copy retains only in-frame clones and omits some. The V and J calls and the clone size are those of that table, but D and trimming were determined from the DNA. The sample lists some 260,000 clones; about 87% were seen once. The material sequenced was peripheral blood. The origin of this receptor is a woman in her seventies with COVID-19, enrolled during active disease.

The CDR3 sequence is CASSQNKQGFQPQHF. CDR3 coding DNA: TGCGCCAGCAGCCAGAACAAACAGGGCTTCCAGCCCCAGCATTTT. The chain links TRBV4-1 to TRBJ1-5; weak D call: TRBD1 (6 bases). Germline V gene sequence: CDR1 MGHRA, CDR2 YSYEKL. The CDR3 spans 15 residues. V lost 3 bases and J 7 bases, leaving 16 bases between the germline ends.